One T cell receptor (beta chain) is described in this entry. Either two negative PCRs, clearance, or symptom resolution qualified Cohort 3 donors as recovered. This sample is drawn from a study of blood T cell repertoires in COVID-19. About the research overall: PBMCs, B-cell-depleted T cells, or T cells were the source of the cDNA or gDNA that made up the material.

Data came from immunoSEQ multiplex PCR; TCRdb stores just in-frame clones and leaves some out. The sample lists some 220,000 clones; about 85% were seen once. The receptor was isolated from a woman between 25 and 40 years old who had recovered from COVID-19. Input material: PBMCs or T cells enriched from blood (not recorded which).

This CDR3 is CASSQSTGSSYEQYF. Here the CDR3 DNA reads TGCGCCAGCAGCCAATCGACAGGTAGCTCCTACGAGCAGTACTTC. This sequence joins TRBV4-3 and TRBJ2-7; D may be TRBD1 (6 bases). The CDR3 runs to 15 residues. The V gene's germline CDR1 is LGHNA and CDR2 YSLEER. The V and J ends lost 2 bases and 0 bases respectively, with 11 bases between them.